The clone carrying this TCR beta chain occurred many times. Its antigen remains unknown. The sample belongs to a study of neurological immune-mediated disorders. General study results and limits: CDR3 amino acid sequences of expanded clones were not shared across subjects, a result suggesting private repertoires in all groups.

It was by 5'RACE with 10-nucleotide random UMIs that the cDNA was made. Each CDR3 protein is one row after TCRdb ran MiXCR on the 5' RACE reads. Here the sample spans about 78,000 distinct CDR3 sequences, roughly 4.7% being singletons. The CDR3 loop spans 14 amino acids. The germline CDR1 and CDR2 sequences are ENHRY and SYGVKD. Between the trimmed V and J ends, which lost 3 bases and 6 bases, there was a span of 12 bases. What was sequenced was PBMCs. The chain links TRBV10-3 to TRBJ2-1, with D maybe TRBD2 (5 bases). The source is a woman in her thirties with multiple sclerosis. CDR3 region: CAISDSASPNEQFF. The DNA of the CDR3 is TGTGCCATCAGTGACTCGGCTAGCCCCAATGAGCAGTTCTTC.